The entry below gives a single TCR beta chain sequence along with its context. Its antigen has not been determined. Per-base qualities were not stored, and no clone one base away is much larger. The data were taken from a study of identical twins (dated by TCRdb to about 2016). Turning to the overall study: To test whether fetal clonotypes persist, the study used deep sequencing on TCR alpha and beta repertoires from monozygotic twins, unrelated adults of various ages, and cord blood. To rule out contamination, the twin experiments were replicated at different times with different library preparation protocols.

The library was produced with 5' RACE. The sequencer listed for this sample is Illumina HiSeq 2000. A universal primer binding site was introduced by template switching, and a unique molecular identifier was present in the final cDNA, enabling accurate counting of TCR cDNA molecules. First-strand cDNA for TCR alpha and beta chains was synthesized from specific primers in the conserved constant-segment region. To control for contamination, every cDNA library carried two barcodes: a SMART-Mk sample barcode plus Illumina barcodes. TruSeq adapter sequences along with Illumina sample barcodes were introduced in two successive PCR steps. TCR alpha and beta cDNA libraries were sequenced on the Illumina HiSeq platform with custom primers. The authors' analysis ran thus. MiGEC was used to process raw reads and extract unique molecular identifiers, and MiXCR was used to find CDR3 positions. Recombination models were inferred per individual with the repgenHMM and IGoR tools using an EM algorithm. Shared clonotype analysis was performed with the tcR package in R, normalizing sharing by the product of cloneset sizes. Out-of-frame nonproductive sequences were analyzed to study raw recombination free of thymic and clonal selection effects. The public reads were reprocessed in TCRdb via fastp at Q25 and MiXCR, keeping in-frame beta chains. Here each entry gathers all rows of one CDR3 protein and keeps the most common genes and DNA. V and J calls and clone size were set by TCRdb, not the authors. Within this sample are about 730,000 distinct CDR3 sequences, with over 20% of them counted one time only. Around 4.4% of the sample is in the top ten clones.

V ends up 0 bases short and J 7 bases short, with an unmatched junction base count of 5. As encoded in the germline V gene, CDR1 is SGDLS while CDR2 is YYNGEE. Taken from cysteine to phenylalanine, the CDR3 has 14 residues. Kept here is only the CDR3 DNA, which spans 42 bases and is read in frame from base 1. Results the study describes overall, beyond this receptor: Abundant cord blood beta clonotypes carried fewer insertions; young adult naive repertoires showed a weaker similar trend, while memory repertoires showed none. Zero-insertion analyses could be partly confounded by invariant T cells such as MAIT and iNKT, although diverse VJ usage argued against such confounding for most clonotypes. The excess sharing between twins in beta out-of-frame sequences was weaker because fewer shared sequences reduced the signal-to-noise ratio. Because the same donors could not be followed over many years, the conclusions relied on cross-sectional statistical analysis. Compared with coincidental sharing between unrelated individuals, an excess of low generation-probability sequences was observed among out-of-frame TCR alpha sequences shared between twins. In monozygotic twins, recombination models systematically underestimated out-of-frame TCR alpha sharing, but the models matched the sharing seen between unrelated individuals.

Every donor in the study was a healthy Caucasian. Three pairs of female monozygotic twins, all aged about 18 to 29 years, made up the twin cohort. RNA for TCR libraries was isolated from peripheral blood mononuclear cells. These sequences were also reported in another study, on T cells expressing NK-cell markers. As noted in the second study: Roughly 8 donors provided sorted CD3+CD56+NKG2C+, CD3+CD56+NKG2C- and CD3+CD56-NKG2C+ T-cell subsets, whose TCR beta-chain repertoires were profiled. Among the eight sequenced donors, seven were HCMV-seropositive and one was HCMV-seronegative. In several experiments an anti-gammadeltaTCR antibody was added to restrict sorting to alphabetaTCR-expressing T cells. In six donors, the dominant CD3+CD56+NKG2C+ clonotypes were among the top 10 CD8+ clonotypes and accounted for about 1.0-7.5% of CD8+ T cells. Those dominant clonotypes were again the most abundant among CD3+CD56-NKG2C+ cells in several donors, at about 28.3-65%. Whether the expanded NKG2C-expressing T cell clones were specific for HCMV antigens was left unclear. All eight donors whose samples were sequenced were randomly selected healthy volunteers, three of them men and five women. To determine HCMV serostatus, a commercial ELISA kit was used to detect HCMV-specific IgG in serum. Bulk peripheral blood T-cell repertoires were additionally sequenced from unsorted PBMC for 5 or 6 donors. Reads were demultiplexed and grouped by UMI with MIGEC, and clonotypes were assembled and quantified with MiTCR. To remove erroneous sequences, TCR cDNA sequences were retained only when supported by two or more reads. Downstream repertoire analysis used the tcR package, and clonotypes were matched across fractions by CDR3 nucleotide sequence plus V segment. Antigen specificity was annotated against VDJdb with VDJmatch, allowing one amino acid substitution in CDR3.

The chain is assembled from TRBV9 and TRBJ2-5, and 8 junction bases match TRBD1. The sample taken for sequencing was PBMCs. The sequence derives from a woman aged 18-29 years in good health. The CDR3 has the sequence CASSVDQGATTQYF. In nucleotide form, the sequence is TGTGCCAGCAGCGTAGACCAGGGGGCGACGACCCAGTACTTC.